These 8 T cell receptor beta chains were all obtained from the same sample, sequenced in a study of T cell repertoires in cytomegalovirus infection. Antigens of these TCRs are unknown. One entry per CDR3 protein, called by TCRdb with MiXCR from the reads. Counted here are some 920,000 distinct CDR3 sequences, roughly 31% occurring once; the ten biggest clones make up about 14%. Here the sequenced sample was cultured CD8+ T cells from PBMCs, taken from culture after CMV antigen stimulation. The receptors here all came from a human donor in good health (CMV status not recorded). Some clones in this sample may be carry-over from other donors' samples.

V usage is TRBV19 and J usage is TRBJ2-3; D unclear. CDR3 size: 13 residues. Per the germline V gene, CDR1 is LNHDA and CDR2 is SQIVND (reference sequence). Trimming cost V 8 bases and J 2 bases, with 11 bases left between them. The DNA of the CDR3 is TGTGCCAGTCGCGCCCCCCCCACAGATACGCAGTATTTT. Translation: CASRAPPTDTQYF.

This clonotype was observed a few times. The J gene is TRBJ2-2, the V gene TRBV6-2 or TRBV6-3; TRBD1 agrees at 8 bases. Trimming took 6 bases from V and 5 from J; bases not matched to a gene: 8. The germline V gene has CDR1 MNHEY and CDR2 SVGEGT. The CDR3 has 15 amino acids. CDR3 amino acids: CASRSDRAETGELFF. In nucleotides, the CDR3 is TGTGCCAGCAGATCGGACAGGGCCGAAACCGGGGAGCTGTTTTTT.

The V gene is TRBV7-9, the J gene TRBJ2-3; 7 bases agree with TRBD2. The CDR3 consists of 14 residues. The germline CDR1 and CDR2 sequences are SEHNR and FQNEAQ (reference sequence). Germline trimming cut 1 base from V and 4 bases from J; bases unmatched to any gene: 2. For the CDR3, the DNA is TGTGCCAGCAGCTTAGTGGCGGGGGCAGATACGCAGTATTTT. This sequence encodes CASSLVAGADTQYF.

This clonotype was observed at least ten times. The chain combines TRBV3-1 with TRBJ2-3, with D tentatively TRBD1 or TRBD2 (6 bases each). V gave up 2 bases and J gave up 4 bases, with 10 bases separating them. This CDR3 spans 14 amino acids. CDR1 is LGHDT, CDR2 YNNKEL, per germline (reference sequence). The CDR3 DNA sequence: TGTGCCAGCAGCCAACGGGGGCGTGCAGATACGCAGTATTTT. It specifies CASSQRGRADTQYF.

The V gene is TRBV19, the J gene TRBJ1-1; D is perhaps TRBD1 (5 bases). The CDR3 totals 17 residues. V was trimmed by 7 bases and J by 6 bases, leaving 27 bases between them. CDR1 LNHDA and CDR2 SQIVND come from the germline V gene (reference sequence). The CDR3 region has the DNA TGTGCCAGTAATAACCCCACGGGACTTAAGATAGCCTCTGAAGCTTTCTTT. It yields the protein CASNNPTGLKIASEAFF.

The chain has TRBV27 and TRBJ2-4, with D tentatively TRBD2 (5 bases). With 5 bases removed from V and 9 bases from J, the gap between germline ends came to 17 bases. There are 14 residues in the CDR3. Germline V gene data show CDR1 as MNHEY and CDR2 as SMNVEV (reference sequence). The CDR3 nucleotides read TGTGCCAGCAGTCCCCGTAAGGGTGGGAGCATTCAGTACTTC. This translates into CASSPRKGGSIQYF.

This clonotype was seen repeatedly, ten times or more. The genes are TRBV7-8 and TRBJ1-4; the D gene is possibly TRBD1 (5 bases). Trimming took off 3 bases at V and 13 bases at J, with 24 bases between the two ends. The CDR3 totals 16 residues. From germline, CDR1 is SGHVS and CDR2 FQNEAQ. This CDR3 is CASSFLHFDSRAGLFF. CDR3 nucleotide sequence: TGTGCCAGCAGCTTCCTTCACTTCGACAGCCGTGCAGGACTGTTTTTT.

This clonotype was detected a few times. The rearrangement joins TRBV6-5 to TRBJ2-3, with D unresolved. This CDR3 has 16 residues. In germline, CDR1 is MNHEY, CDR2 SVGAGI. The V and J ends lost 4 bases and 2 bases respectively, with 16 bases between them. The CDR3 DNA reads as TGTGCCAGCAGTTTCCTAGGCCCCTACTCCACAGATACGCAGTATTTT. The encoded protein is CASSFLGPYSTDTQYF.